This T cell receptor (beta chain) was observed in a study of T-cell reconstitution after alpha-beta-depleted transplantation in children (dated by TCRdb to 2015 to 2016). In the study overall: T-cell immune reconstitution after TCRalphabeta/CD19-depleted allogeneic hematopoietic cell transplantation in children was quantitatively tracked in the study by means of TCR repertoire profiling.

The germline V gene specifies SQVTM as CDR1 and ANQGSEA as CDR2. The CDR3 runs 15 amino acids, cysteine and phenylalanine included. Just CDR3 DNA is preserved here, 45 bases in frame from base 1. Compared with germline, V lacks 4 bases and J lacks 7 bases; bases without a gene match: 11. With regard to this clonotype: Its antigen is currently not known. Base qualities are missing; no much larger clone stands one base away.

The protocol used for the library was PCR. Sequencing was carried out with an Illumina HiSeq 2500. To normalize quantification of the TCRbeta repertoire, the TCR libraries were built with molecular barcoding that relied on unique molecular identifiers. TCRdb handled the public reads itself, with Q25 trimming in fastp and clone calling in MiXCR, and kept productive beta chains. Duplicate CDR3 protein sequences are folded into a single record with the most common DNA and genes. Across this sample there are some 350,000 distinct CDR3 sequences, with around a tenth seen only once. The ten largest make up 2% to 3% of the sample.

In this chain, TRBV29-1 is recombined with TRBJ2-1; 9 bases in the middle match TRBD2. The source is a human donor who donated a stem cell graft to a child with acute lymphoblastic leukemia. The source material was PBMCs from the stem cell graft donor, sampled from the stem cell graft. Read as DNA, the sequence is TGCAGCGTTGCGGTCCTAGCGGGATGGGGTAATGAGCAGTTCTTC. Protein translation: CSVAVLAGWGNEQFF.